This TCR beta chain derives from a study of graft-versus-host responses after intestinal transplantation. General study results and limits: The presence of high graft-versus-host to host-versus-graft clonal ratios in allografts characterized patients with graft-donor T cell macrochimerism.

Germline V gene sequence: CDR1 MDHEN, CDR2 SYDVKM. CDR3 length: 12 residues. Investigators treated the graft tissue so that it released intraepithelial and lamina propria lymphocytes. Remarks on this clone: What it binds is unknown.

Assay: immunoSEQ multiplex PCR; the TCRdb copy retains only in-frame clones and omits some. This sample yields thousands of clones, of which 68% are seen a single time; 4% to 6% belongs to the top ten. Material: ileum tissue, obtained approximately 50 days after transplant. This sequence originates from a human patient who received an intestinal transplant, so some T cells may come from the graft donor. J is TRBJ1-5 and V is TRBV28, with D possibly being TRBD1 (5 bases). CDR3 nucleotides: TGTGCTAGTTCTAGGGGCGGTCAGCCCCAGCATTTT. This encodes CASSRGGQPQHF.